This is a list of T cell receptor beta chains from one sample in a study of early T cells in non-severe SARS-CoV-2 infection. TCRdb reprocessed the 5' RACE reads via MiXCR and lists one record per CDR3 protein. The sample has more than 85,000 distinct CDR3 sequences; approximately 14% are singletons. Sequenced input: whole blood. These receptors were collected from an adult who was a healthcare worker with PCR-confirmed SARS-CoV-2 infection or an uninfected control (not recorded which). Each CDR3 is given with its conserved first and last residue. Fields, in order: J gene, D gene, clone size, V gene, CDR3 DNA, CDR3 protein. The D gene is left open where the match is weak. Rows may omit the clone size; those that give it use once, few, many or a size class.

TRBJ1-2,.,.,TRBV28,TGTGCCAGCAGCTTGGGACACCAAGGAGATGGCTACACCTTC,CASSLGHQGDGYTF
TRBJ2-4,TRBD2,few,TRBV10-3,TGTGCCACTTATAGCGGGGTAGCCAAAAACATTCAGTACTTC,CATYSGVAKNIQYF
TRBJ1-2,.,.,TRBV21-1,TGTGCCAGCAGCAAGTCGACACCCTATGAGGGCTACACCTTC,CASSKSTPYEGYTF
TRBJ1-1,.,few,TRBV6-5,TGTGCCAGCAGTCCCCGACAGCGCCAAGAAGCTTTCTTT,CASSPRQRQEAFF
TRBJ2-5,TRBD1,many,TRBV12-3/TRBV12-4,TGTGCCAGCAGTTTATCAGGGGGAAAAGAGACCCAGTACTTC,CASSLSGGKETQYF
TRBJ2-3,.,few,TRBV29-1,TGCAGCGTTGAAGGTCAGGGCACAGATACGCAGTATTTT,CSVEGQGTDTQYF
TRBJ1-6,.,.,TRBV28,TGTGCCAGCAGTAGGATCGATAATTCACCCCTCCACTTT,CASSRIDNSPLHF
TRBJ1-1,TRBD1,.,TRBV20-1,TGCAGTGCTGTCCGGGACAGAGGGGTCCGCGGTGAAGCTTTCTTT,CSAVRDRGVRGEAFF
TRBJ2-3,.,medium-sized,TRBV7-9,TGTGCCAGCAGCTTAGTGGCTAGCACAGATACGCAGTATTTT,CASSLVASTDTQYF
TRBJ2-7,.,many,TRBV2,TGTGCCAGCAGTGGGGGCAGGAGCTCCTACGAGCAGTACTTC,CASSGGRSSYEQYF
TRBJ2-7,.,many,TRBV28,TGTGCCAGCAGTTCAATCCACGAGCAGTACTTC,CASSSIHEQYF
TRBJ2-7,.,few,TRBV12-3/TRBV12-4,TGTGCCAGCAGTTTACGGGGCCCCTACGAGCAGTACTTC,CASSLRGPYEQYF
TRBJ2-1,.,.,TRBV11-3,TGTGCCAGCAGCTTATCCGAGCGAGGGGAGGACGGTGAGCAGTTCTTC,CASSLSERGEDGEQFF
TRBJ2-7,TRBD1,few,TRBV27,TGTGCCAGCAGTTGGGGACAGGGAGGGGGCGAGCAGTACTTC,CASSWGQGGGEQYF
TRBJ1-1,.,few,TRBV20-1,TGCAGTGCAAGGCGGGGGGCTGAAGCTTTCTTT,CSARRGAEAFF
TRBJ2-2,TRBD2,.,TRBV28,TGTGCCAGCAGTGGACTAGCGGGGCACACCGGGGAGCTGTTTTTT,CASSGLAGHTGELFF
TRBJ2-7,TRBD2,many,TRBV18,TGTGCCAGCTCACCCCTAGCGGGGTTTGGTGAGCAGTACTTC,CASSPLAGFGEQYF
TRBJ2-2,.,many,TRBV11-2,TGTGCCAGCAGCTTGGGGCCTCACACCGGGGAGCTGTTTTTT,CASSLGPHTGELFF
TRBJ2-1,.,few,TRBV29-1,TGCAGCGTAGGCTCCAGCTCCTACAATGAGCAGTTCTTC,CSVGSSSYNEQFF
TRBJ2-1,.,once,TRBV20-1,TGCAGTGCTAGAGATTTGATGAATGAGCAGTTCTTC,CSARDLMNEQFF
TRBJ2-2,.,.,TRBV7-2,TGTGCCAGCAGCTTTATTAACACCGGGGAGCTGTTTTTT,CASSFINTGELFF
TRBJ2-2,.,.,TRBV10-2,TGCGCCACCCATGGGGACCTGAACACCGGGGAGCTGTTTTTT,CATHGDLNTGELFF
TRBJ1-2,.,once,TRBV29-1,TGCAGCGTTACGACAGGCTATGGCTACACCTTC,CSVTTGYGYTF
TRBJ2-7,.,.,TRBV19,TGTGCCAGTAGTATCTCTGAGACCTACGAGCAGTACTTC,CASSISETYEQYF
TRBJ2-7,TRBD1,.,TRBV20-1,TGCAGTGCCACACAGGACAGGCTCGCAACCTACGAGCAGTACTTC,CSATQDRLATYEQYF
TRBJ2-7,TRBD1,.,TRBV29-1,TGCAGCGCTAGACAGGGGAGGAGCGAGCAGTACTTC,CSARQGRSEQYF
TRBJ2-3,.,many,TRBV19,TGTGCCAGTAGTATCGCGGATTCCACAGATACGCAGTATTTT,CASSIADSTDTQYF
TRBJ2-2,.,many,TRBV29-1,TGCAGCGTTGTGTGGACCGGGGAGCTGTTTTTT,CSVVWTGELFF
TRBJ1-5,.,.,TRBV7-9,TGTGCCAGCAGCTTAGGCTTGGGGGCCCAGCCCCAGCATTTT,CASSLGLGAQPQHF
TRBJ1-2,.,few,TRBV28,TGTGCCAGCAGACCGGGCCTAGATGGCTACACCTTC,CASRPGLDGYTF
TRBJ2-3,TRBD1,few,TRBV20-1,TGCAGTGCTCGAGCCGGACAGGGCACGCAGTATTTT,CSARAGQGTQYF
TRBJ1-1,.,.,TRBV6-2/TRBV6-3,TGTGCCAGCACCTTAAAACTGACGCGGACTGAAGCTTTCTTT,CASTLKLTRTEAFF
TRBJ2-3,TRBD2,.,TRBV18,TGTGCCAGCTCACCTGGCGGGAGCCCAGATACGCAGTATTTT,CASSPGGSPDTQYF
TRBJ1-2,TRBD1,many,TRBV6-5,TGTGCCAGCAGCCGGGACAGGTTCGGCTACACCTTC,CASSRDRFGYTF
TRBJ2-7,TRBD1,few,TRBV5-4,TGTGCCAGCAGCCAAGCAGGGGGCGCTTTCTACGAGCAGTACTTC,CASSQAGGAFYEQYF
TRBJ2-3,.,many,TRBV11-2,TGTGCCAGCAGCTTAGAGGTGACAGATACGCAGTATTTT,CASSLEVTDTQYF
TRBJ1-4,.,many,TRBV4-1,TGCGCCAGCAGCCAAGATATTCGCCAAGGGAATGAAAAACTGTTTTTT,CASSQDIRQGNEKLFF
TRBJ2-2,.,many,TRBV4-1,TGCGCCAGCAGCCGTAACACCGGGGAGCTGTTTTTT,CASSRNTGELFF
TRBJ2-2,.,few,TRBV12-3/TRBV12-4,TGTGCCAGCAGTTTGGACGGGACCGGGGAGCTGTTTTTT,CASSLDGTGELFF
TRBJ2-3,TRBD2,many,TRBV3-1,TGTGCCAGCAGCCCCGGACTAGCGGGAGGAACAGATACGCAGTATTTT,CASSPGLAGGTDTQYF
TRBJ1-4,.,.,TRBV18,TGTGCCAGCTCACCCCCAACGGGGGGGGCGGCTGAAAAACTGTTTTTT,CASSPPTGGAAEKLFF
TRBJ2-3,TRBD1,few,TRBV18,TGTGCCAGCTCACCTTCGACAGGGCTCGATACGCAGTATTTT,CASSPSTGLDTQYF
TRBJ2-5,TRBD2,.,TRBV18,TGTGCCAGCTCACCAACCGCGGGAGGGCAGGAGACCCAGTACTTC,CASSPTAGGQETQYF
TRBJ2-1,.,few,TRBV28,TGTGCCAGCAGTGACCTCCGGACCCGCCAGTTCTTC,CASSDLRTRQFF
TRBJ2-5,TRBD1,.,TRBV12-3/TRBV12-4,TGTGCCAGCAGTCCCTCGGACAGGGTAGAGACCCAGTACTTC,CASSPSDRVETQYF
TRBJ2-3,.,.,TRBV28,TGTGCCAGCAGTTTAGTAGGGGTGGGCACAGATACGCAGTATTTT,CASSLVGVGTDTQYF
TRBJ2-3,.,many,TRBV5-1,TGCGCCAGCAGCCACGGTTCTGGGGGAAATGAAGATACGCAGTATTTT,CASSHGSGGNEDTQYF
TRBJ2-7,TRBD1,.,TRBV6-6,TGTGCCAGCGGAGAGGGGGCTTACGAGCAGTACTTC,CASGEGAYEQYF
TRBJ2-5,.,.,TRBV29-1,TGCAGCGTTGCCAACGGGCCGCAAGAGACCCAGTACTTC,CSVANGPQETQYF
TRBJ2-1,.,many,TRBV7-9,TGTGCCAGCAGCTTAGCAGGGCTACCCTACGATGAGCAGTTCTTC,CASSLAGLPYDEQFF
TRBJ2-5,.,.,TRBV28,TGTGCCAGCAGTTTACTGGATATGGATCAAGAGACCCAGTACTTC,CASSLLDMDQETQYF
TRBJ1-5,.,many,TRBV2,TGTGCCAGCAGTGATAAAGGGGTGTCAAGTCAGCCCCAGCATTTT,CASSDKGVSSQPQHF
TRBJ1-1,TRBD1,many,TRBV10-1,TGCGCCAGCAGCACCGGGACAGGGTTTTCTCGGGCCTTCTTT,CASSTGTGFSRAFF
TRBJ2-1,.,many,TRBV19,TGTGCCAGTAGTAAAGGGCACAATGAGCAGTTCTTC,CASSKGHNEQFF
TRBJ2-3,.,.,TRBV20-1,TGCAGTGCTCGCCCCCCTACCCCCGCAGATACGCAGTATTTT,CSARPPTPADTQYF